The 13 T cell receptor beta chains below all came from one sample that was sequenced in a study of CD8+ T cells in alopecia areata. Sequencing used cDNA as its template, made by extracting RNA and reverse transcribing it. TCRdb's table, derived via immunoSEQ multiplex PCR, lists solely in-frame clones and lacks some. The sample records roughly 250,000 clones, under 70% being singletons. The starting material was CD4+ T cells sorted from blood, obtained at week 0. These receptors were taken from a human donor with alopecia areata.

The J gene is TRBJ1-2, the V gene TRBV27; weak D call: TRBD1 (6 bases). The CDR3 totals 11 residues. Germline V gene sequence: CDR1 MNHEY, CDR2 SMNVEV (reference sequence). The V end lost 3 bases, the J end lost 9 bases, and 8 bases lay between the germline ends. Here the CDR3 DNA reads TGTGCCAGCAGTTTCAGGGGTCGCTACACCTTC. This codes for CASSFRGRYTF.

The chain carries TRBV20-1 and TRBJ2-3, with unresolved D. The CDR3 loop spans 11 amino acids. The V and J ends lost 6 bases and 6 bases respectively, with 10 bases between them. In germline, CDR1 is DFQATT, CDR2 SNEGSKA (reference sequence). The CDR3 DNA sequence: TGCAGTGCCAAGCGCTGGGATACGCAGTATTTT. This encodes CSAKRWDTQYF.

This clone was detected only once. J is TRBJ1-2 and V is TRBV13; D uncertain. Per the germline V gene, CDR1 is PRHDT and CDR2 is FYEKMQ (reference sequence). The CDR3 is 14 amino acids. V was shortened by 1 base and J by 1 base, with 7 bases between the two germline ends. The DNA of the CDR3 is TGTGCCAGCAGCTTAGTGAGGGATAACTATGGCTACACCTTC. It specifies CASSLVRDNYGYTF.

V is TRBV12-5 and J is TRBJ1-1, with unresolved D. This CDR3 comprises 15 residues. V was pared by 5 bases and J by 4 bases, with 17 bases between. Germline V lookup: CDR1 LGHNT, CDR2 FRNRAP. As DNA, the CDR3 is TGTGCTAGTGGTACACCCTGGGCGGGTAGCACTGAAGCTTTCTTT. Amino acid sequence: CASGTPWAGSTEAFF.

The chain combines TRBV5-6 with TRBJ2-3, with D hard to call. Germline V lookup: CDR1 SGHDT, CDR2 YYEEEE. Trimming shortened V by 1 base and J by 6 bases, and 6 bases separated the two germline ends. The CDR3 runs 12 residues. The CDR3 sequence is CASSLLQDTQYF. The CDR3 bases are TGTGCCAGCAGCTTGCTGCAGGATACGCAGTATTTT.

V is TRBV11-2 and J is TRBJ1-4; tentatively, D is TRBD1 (6 bases). CDR3 size: 15 residues. The V end was cut by 4 bases, the J end by 2 bases, with 11 bases between. CDR1 SGHAT and CDR2 FQNNGV come from the germline V gene. In DNA form, the CDR3 reads TGTGCCAGCAGCTCCGCGGGGGCTACTAATGAAAAACTGTTTTTT. It codes for CASSSAGATNEKLFF.

This clone was detected a few times. This rearrangement joins TRBV29-1 to TRBJ1-2, with TRBD1 matching 8 bases. The trim removed 6 bases at V and 1 base at J, leaving 7 bases unmatched. The germline CDR1 and CDR2 sequences are SQVTM and ANQGSEA. The CDR3 spans 14 residues. In DNA form, the CDR3 reads TGCAGCGTCCAGGACAGGGTTCATAACTATGGCTACACCTTC. It is translated as CSVQDRVHNYGYTF.

The V and J genes are TRBV6-6 and TRBJ2-6, with D unclear. CDR1 MNHNY and CDR2 SVGAGI come from the germline V gene (reference sequence). The V gene lost 0 bases and the J gene lost 3 bases, with 3 bases spanning the gap. This CDR3 comprises 14 residues. The CDR3 region has the DNA TGTGCCAGCAGTTACTCGGGTGGGGCCAACGTCCTGACTTTC. Translation gives CASSYSGGANVLTF.

The chain employs TRBV29-1 and TRBJ2-1; 8 nucleotides line up with TRBD1. The V and J ends lost 4 bases and 6 bases, in that order; junction bases with no gene match: 17. The CDR3 extends over 17 amino acids. The germline V gene encodes CDR1 SQVTM and CDR2 ANQGSEA. The CDR3 is CSVGVRQGAVLGNEQFF. DNA of the CDR3: TGCAGCGTTGGGGTTCGTCAGGGGGCGGTTCTGGGCAATGAGCAGTTCTTC.

This clone was counted a few times. This chain uses TRBV6-5 with TRBJ2-5, with 8 bases matching TRBD2. The CDR3 contains 14 residues. Germline loops: CDR1 MNHEY, CDR2 SVGAGI. V was clipped by 6 bases and J by 5 bases; unmatched bases: 8. Here the CDR3 DNA reads TGTGCCAGCAGGGACCAGGGCGGGAGGGAGACCCAGTACTTC. This encodes CASRDQGGRETQYF.

The J gene is TRBJ2-3, the V gene TRBV29-1, with TRBD2 as a possible D gene (6 bases). V was trimmed by 4 bases and J by 6 bases, leaving 11 bases between them. Germline V CDR1 and CDR2: SQVTM, ANQGSEA. CDR3 length: 12 residues. In DNA form, the CDR3 reads TGCAGCGTTGGTCAGGGAGGCGATACGCAGTATTTT. As protein: CSVGQGGDTQYF.

The chain couples TRBV14 to TRBJ1-5, with 8 bases lining up with TRBD1. Germline trimming cut 2 bases from V and 6 bases from J; bases unmatched to any gene: 3. Germline CDR1 SGHDN, CDR2 FVKESK. The CDR3 is 14 residues long. The CDR3 DNA sequence: TGTGCCAGCAGCCAAACAGGGGGAGGTCAGCCCCAGCATTTT. Amino acids: CASSQTGGGQPQHF.

This chain joins TRBV29-1 and TRBJ1-5; TRBD1 matches 9 bases. Trimming cost V 7 bases and J 12 bases; bases outside gene matches: 7. CDR3 length: 11 amino acids. CDR1 is SQVTM, CDR2 ANQGSEA, per germline. CDR3 region: CSAKTGGGQHF. In DNA form, the CDR3 reads TGCAGCGCAAAAACAGGGGGCGGCCAGCATTTT. Using reference TRBV29-1 and TRBJ1-5 for the parts outside the CDR3, the full variable domain is SAVISQKPSRDICQRGTSLTIQCQVDSQVTMMFWYRQQPGQSLTLIATANQGSEATYESGFVIDKFPISRPNLTFSTLTVSNMSPEDSSIYLCSAKTGGGQHFGDGTRLSIL.